Given below is one T cell receptor (beta chain) in context. The sample belongs to a study of blood T cell repertoires in COVID-19. Across the whole study: The samples span acute and convalescent COVID-19 from the United States, Italy and Spain.

Trimming pared 1 base from V and 5 bases from J, leaving 12 bases between. CDR3 length equals 15 residues. The germline V gene encodes CDR1 LNHNV and CDR2 YYDKDF (reference sequence). Enrollment of patients from Seattle took place during active infection, with longitudinal follow-up. In the authors' methods: Estimation of nucleated cell counts relied on the amplification of reference gene primers. The repertoire was sequenced with immunoSEQ multiplex PCR; TCRdb's copy has only in-frame clones and lacks some. That table supplies the V and J calls and clone size; D and trimming were determined from the DNA. The data hold 250,000 to 350,000 clones, with 85% to 90% observed a single time.

The J gene is TRBJ2-1, the V gene TRBV15; D remains ambiguous. The sequence derives from a woman aged 30 to 39 with COVID-19, enrolled during active disease. The source material was peripheral blood. This CDR3 is CATSRGGQYDNEQFF. The DNA for the CDR3 is TGTGCCACCAGCAGAGGCGGTCAGTACGACAATGAGCAGTTCTTC. Filled out from reference TRBV15 and TRBJ2-1, the complete variable domain reads DAMVIQNPRYQVTQFGKPVTLSCSQTLNHNVMYWYQQKSSQAPKLLFHYYDKDFNNEADTPDNFQSRRPNTSFCFLDIRSPGLGDTAMYLCATSRGGQYDNEQFFGPGTRLTVL.